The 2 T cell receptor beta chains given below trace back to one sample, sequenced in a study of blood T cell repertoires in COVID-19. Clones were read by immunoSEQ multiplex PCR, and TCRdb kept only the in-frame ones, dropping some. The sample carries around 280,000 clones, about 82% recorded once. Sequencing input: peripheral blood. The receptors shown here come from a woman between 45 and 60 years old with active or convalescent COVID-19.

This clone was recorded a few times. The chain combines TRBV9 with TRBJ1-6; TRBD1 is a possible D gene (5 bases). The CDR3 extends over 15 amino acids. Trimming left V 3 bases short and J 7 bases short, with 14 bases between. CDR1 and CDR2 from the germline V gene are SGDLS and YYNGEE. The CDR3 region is CASSGGGIRNSPLHF. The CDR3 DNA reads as TGTGCCAGCAGCGGGGGGGGAATACGGAATTCACCCCTCCACTTT. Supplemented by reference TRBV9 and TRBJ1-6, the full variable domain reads DSGVTQTPKHLITATGQRVTLRCSPRSGDLSVYWYQQSLDQGLQFLIQYYNGEERAKGNILERFSAQQFPDLHSELNLSSLELGDSALYFCASSGGGIRNSPLHFGNGTRLTVT.

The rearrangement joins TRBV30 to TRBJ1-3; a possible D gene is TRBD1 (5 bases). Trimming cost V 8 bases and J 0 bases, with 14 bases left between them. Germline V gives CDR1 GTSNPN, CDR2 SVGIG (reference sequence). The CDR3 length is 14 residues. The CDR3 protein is CALDTTGSGNTIYF. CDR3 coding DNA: TGTGCCCTGGACACTACAGGCTCTGGAAACACCATATATTTT.